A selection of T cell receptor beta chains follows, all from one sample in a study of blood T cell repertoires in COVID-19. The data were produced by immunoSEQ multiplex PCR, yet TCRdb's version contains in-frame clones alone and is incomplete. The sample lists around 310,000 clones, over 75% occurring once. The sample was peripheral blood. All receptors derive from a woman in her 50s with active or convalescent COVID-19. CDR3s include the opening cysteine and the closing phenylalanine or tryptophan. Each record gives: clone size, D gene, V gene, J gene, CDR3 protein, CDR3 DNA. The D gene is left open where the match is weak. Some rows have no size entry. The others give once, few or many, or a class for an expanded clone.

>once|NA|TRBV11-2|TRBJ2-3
CASSSVGSRDTQYF
TGTGCCAGCAGCTCGGTGGGCTCTCGGGATACGCAGTATTTT
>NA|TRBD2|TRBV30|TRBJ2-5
CAWWGGGETQYF
TGTGCCTGGTGGGGCGGGGGAGAGACCCAGTACTTC
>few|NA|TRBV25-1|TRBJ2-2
CASSEYGQKHTGELFF
TGTGCCAGCAGTGAATATGGGCAGAAACACACCGGGGAGCTGTTTTTT
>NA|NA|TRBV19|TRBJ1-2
CASSLTSNYGYTF
TGTGCCAGTAGCCTGACAAGTAACTATGGCTACACCTTC
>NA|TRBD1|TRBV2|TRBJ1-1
CASSTEQGAGAFF
TGTGCCAGCAGTACTGAACAGGGGGCAGGAGCTTTCTTT
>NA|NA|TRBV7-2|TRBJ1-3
CASSRGLSGNTIYF
TGTGCCAGCAGCAGGGGATTATCCGGAAACACCATATATTTT
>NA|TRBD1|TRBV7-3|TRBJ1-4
CASSLQSSAGGTGEKLFF
TGTGCCAGCAGCTTACAGAGTTCTGCAGGGGGCACCGGTGAAAAACTGTTTTTT
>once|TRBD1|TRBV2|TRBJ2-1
CASRGQGNEQFF
TGTGCCAGCCGAGGACAGGGGAATGAGCAGTTCTTC
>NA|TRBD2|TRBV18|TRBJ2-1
CASSPLATSGHNEQFF
TGTGCCAGCTCACCACTTGCGACTAGCGGTCACAATGAGCAGTTCTTC
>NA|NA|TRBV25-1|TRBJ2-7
CASSAVGDYEQYF
TGTGCCAGCAGTGCGGTCGGGGACTACGAGCAGTACTTC
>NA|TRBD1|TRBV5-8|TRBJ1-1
CASSLGRPTGKAEAFF
TGTGCCAGCAGCTTGGGCCGACCGACAGGGAAGGCTGAAGCTTTCTTT
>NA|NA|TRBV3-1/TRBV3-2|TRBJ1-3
CASSQDYSHGGSGNTIYF
TGTGCCAGCAGCCAAGATTATAGCCACGGGGGGTCTGGAAACACCATATATTTT
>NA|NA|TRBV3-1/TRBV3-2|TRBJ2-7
CASSQVRENSYEQYF
TGTGCCAGCAGCCAAGTCCGGGAGAACTCCTACGAGCAGTACTTC
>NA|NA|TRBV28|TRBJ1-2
CASRGRTYGYTF
TGTGCCAGCAGGGGGAGGACCTATGGCTACACCTTC
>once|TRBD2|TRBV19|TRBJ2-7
CASSPRTSGTYEQYF
TGTGCCAGTAGTCCTAGGACTAGCGGGACCTACGAGCAGTACTTC
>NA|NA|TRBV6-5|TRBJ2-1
CASSYFGEQYNEQFF
TGTGCCAGCAGTTACTTCGGGGAACAGTACAATGAGCAGTTCTTC
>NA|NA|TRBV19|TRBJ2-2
CASSSGDRRTGELFF
TGTGCCAGTAGTAGCGGGGACAGACGCACCGGGGAGCTGTTTTTT
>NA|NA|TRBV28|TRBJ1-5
CASSFSGGGNQPQHF
TGTGCCAGCAGTTTCTCGGGGGGTGGCAATCAGCCCCAGCATTTT
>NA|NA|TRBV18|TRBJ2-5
CASSSQETQYF
TGTGCCAGCTCGTCTCAAGAGACCCAGTACTTC
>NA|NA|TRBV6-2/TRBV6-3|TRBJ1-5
CASSYSIWGNKVGNQPQHF
TGTGCCAGCAGTTACTCGATCTGGGGCAACAAGGTAGGCAATCAGCCCCAGCATTTT
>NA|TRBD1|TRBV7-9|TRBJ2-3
CASSFGTGGTNTQYF
TGTGCCAGCAGTTTCGGGACAGGGGGCACGAATACGCAGTATTTT
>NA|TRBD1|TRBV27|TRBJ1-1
CASRRQGGGTEAFF
TGTGCCAGCAGGAGACAGGGGGGAGGCACTGAAGCTTTCTTT
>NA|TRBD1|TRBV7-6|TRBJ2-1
CASSYPLDRVGNEQFF
TGTGCCAGCAGCTACCCCCTAGACAGGGTTGGCAATGAGCAGTTCTTC
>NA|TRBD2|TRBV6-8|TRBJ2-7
CASSSGGGLAVYWYF
TGTGCCAGCAGTTCCGGGGGGGGACTAGCGGTATATTGGTACTTC
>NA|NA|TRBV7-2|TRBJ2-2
CASSLIGGTDTGELFF
TGTGCCAGCAGCTTAATCGGCGGGACAGACACCGGGGAGCTGTTTTTT
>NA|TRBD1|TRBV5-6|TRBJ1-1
CASSLRTGVQITEAFF
TGTGCCAGCAGCTTGCGGACAGGGGTCCAGATCACTGAAGCTTTCTTT
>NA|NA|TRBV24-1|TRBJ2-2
CATSGGYTGELFF
TGTGCCACCTCCGGGGGTTACACCGGGGAGCTGTTTTTT
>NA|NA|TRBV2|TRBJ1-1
CASPKSRGYTEAFF
TGTGCCAGCCCAAAGAGCAGGGGCTACACTGAAGCTTTCTTT
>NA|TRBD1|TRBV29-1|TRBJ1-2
CSVGPTGGVMDGYTF
TGCAGCGTTGGACCCACAGGGGGCGTAATGGATGGCTACACCTTC
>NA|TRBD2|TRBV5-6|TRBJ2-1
CASSPGAGGYYNEQFF
TGTGCCAGCAGCCCCGGGGCGGGGGGGTACTACAATGAGCAGTTCTTC
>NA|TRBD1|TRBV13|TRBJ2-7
CASTTGRMDRRSYEQYF
TGTGCCAGCACCACCGGAAGAATGGACAGGAGGTCCTACGAGCAGTACTTC
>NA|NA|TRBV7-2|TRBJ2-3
CASSLFPPLRTDTQYF
TGTGCCAGCAGCTTATTCCCCCCACTACGCACAGATACGCAGTATTTT
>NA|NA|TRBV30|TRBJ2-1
CAWSVRGVIYNEQFF
TGTGCCTGGAGTGTCCGGGGTGTAATTTACAATGAGCAGTTCTTC
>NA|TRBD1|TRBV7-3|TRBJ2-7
CASSLAGTGEDEQYF
TGTGCCAGCAGCTTGGCCGGGACAGGGGAGGACGAGCAGTACTTC
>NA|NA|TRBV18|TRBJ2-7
CASSSGQTYEQYF
TGTGCCAGCTCATCAGGACAGACCTACGAGCAGTACTTC
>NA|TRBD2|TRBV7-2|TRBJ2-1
CASSRTSGDYNEQFF
TGTGCCAGCAGTCGGACTAGCGGAGACTACAATGAGCAGTTCTTC
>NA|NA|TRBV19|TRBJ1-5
CASSSPGASQPQHF
TGTGCCAGTAGCAGCCCAGGGGCGTCACAGCCCCAGCATTTT
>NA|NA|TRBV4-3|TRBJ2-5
CASSQDQGIGATQYF
TGCGCCAGCAGCCAAGATCAGGGAATCGGTGCGACCCAGTACTTC
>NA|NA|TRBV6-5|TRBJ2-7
CASREQRYEQYF
TGTGCCAGCCGCGAGCAGCGATACGAGCAGTACTTC
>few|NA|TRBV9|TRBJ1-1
CASSLGGRDTEAFF
TGTGCCAGCAGTCTCGGGGGGCGCGACACTGAAGCTTTCTTT
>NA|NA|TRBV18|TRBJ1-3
CASSLRVEGDTIYF
TGTGCCAGCTCACTTCGGGTGGAAGGGGACACCATATATTTT
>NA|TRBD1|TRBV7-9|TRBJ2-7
CASSETGFYYEQYF
TGTGCCAGCAGCGAGACAGGGTTTTACTACGAGCAGTACTTC
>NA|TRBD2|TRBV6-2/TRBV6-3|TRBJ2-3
CASSYLGGAADTQYF
TGTGCCAGCAGTTACCTCGGGGGGGCCGCAGATACGCAGTATTTT
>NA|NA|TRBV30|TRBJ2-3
CAWSAPPSTGTDTQYF
TGTGCCTGGAGTGCCCCCCCTAGCACGGGCACAGATACGCAGTATTTT
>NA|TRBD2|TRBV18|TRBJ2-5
CASMTSGQETQYF
TGTGCCAGCATGACTAGCGGCCAAGAGACCCAGTACTTC
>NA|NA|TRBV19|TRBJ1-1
CASSKWDRDWSTEAFF
TGTGCCAGTAGTAAGTGGGACCGGGACTGGAGCACTGAAGCTTTCTTT
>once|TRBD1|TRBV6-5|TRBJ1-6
CASTRTGTGSSPLHF
TGTGCCAGCACCCGTACCGGGACAGGGAGTTCACCCCTCCACTTT
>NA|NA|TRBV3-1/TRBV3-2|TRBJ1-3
CASSQDRDKSTIYF
TGTGCCAGCAGCCAAGACAGGGATAAGTCCACCATATATTTT
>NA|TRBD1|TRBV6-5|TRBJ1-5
CASSLTGVDQPQHF
TGTGCCAGCAGTTTGACAGGGGTGGATCAGCCCCAGCATTTT
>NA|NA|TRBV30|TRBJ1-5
CAWSDRVWEPQHF
TGTGCCTGGAGTGACAGGGTCTGGGAGCCCCAGCATTTT
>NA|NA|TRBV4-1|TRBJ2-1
CASSPSRSNNEQFF
TGCGCCAGCAGCCCCTCCCGATCTAACAATGAGCAGTTCTTC
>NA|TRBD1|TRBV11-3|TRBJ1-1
CASSPGTGQNTEAFF
TGTGCCAGCAGTCCTGGGACAGGACAGAACACTGAAGCTTTCTTT
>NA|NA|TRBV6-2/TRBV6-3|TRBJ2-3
CASSSSTDTQYF
TGTGCCAGCAGTTCTAGCACAGATACGCAGTATTTT